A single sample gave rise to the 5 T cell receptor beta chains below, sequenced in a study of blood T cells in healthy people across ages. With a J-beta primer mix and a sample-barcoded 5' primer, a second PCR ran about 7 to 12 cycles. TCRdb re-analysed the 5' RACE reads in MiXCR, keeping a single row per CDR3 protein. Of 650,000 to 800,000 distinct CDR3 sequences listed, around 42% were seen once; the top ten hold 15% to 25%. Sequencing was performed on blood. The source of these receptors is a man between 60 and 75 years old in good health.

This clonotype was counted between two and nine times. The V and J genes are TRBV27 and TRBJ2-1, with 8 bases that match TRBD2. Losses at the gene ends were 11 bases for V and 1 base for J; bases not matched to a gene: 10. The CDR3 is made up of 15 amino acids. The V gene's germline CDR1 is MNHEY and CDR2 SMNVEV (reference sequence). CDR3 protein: CASSSQRGSYNEQFF. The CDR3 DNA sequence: TGTGCCTCTTCTTCCCAGCGGGGGTCCTACAATGAGCAGTTCTTC.

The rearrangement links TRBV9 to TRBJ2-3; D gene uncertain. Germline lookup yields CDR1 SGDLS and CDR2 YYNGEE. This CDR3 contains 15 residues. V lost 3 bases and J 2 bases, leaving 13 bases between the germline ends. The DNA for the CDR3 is TGTGCCAGCAGCGCGACACCGACCGACACAGATACGCAGTATTTT. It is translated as CASSATPTDTDTQYF. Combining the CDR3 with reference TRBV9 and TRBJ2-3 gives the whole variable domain DSGVTQTPKHLITATGQRVTLRCSPRSGDLSVYWYQQSLDQGLQFLIQYYNGEERAKGNILERFSAQQFPDLHSELNLSSLELGDSALYFCASSATPTDTDTQYFGPGTRLTVL.

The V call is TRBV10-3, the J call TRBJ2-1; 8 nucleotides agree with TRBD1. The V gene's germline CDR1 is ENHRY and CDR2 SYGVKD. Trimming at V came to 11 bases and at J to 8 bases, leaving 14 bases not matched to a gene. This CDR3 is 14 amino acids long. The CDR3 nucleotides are TGTGCCGCCCGAACAGGGGGAGGATCGGATGAGCAGTTCTTC. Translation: CAARTGGGSDEQFF.

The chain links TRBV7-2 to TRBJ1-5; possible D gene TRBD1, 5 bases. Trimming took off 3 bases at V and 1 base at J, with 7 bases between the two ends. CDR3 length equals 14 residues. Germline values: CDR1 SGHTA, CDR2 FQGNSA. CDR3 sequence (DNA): TGTGCCAGCAGCTTTGGACAAAGCAATCAGCCCCAGCATTTT. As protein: CASSFGQSNQPQHF.

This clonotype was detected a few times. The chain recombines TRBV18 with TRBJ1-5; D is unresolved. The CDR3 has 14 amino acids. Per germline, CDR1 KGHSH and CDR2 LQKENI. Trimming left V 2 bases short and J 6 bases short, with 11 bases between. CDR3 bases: TGTGCCAGCTCACCATACGGAGAAGGTCAGCCCCAGCATTTT. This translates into CASSPYGEGQPQHF.